This TCR beta chain came from a study of cytomegalovirus exposure and HLA in healthy donors. Study observations and caveats: Later, an analysis found that TCR clusters from the first cohort tended to co-occur in the roughly 110 validation repertoires. Both high specificity and high sensitivity reportedly marked the classifier's diagnosis of cytomegalovirus status.

Of note for this clone: Antigen unknown.

The table came from immunoSEQ multiplex PCR; TCRdb's copy has only in-frame clones and leaves some out. The repertoire includes some 200,000 clones, approximately 80% of them detected once, and 13% sits in the top ten. V lost 4 bases, J lost 3 bases, and 12 bases lay in between. Looked up from germline, CDR1 is SGHTA and CDR2 is FQGTGA. CDR3 size: 14 residues. This chain uses TRBV7-3 with TRBJ1-1; D is perhaps TRBD1 (5 bases). The source material was PBMCs. This clonotype was sampled from a woman aged 25-40 years in good health and CMV-seropositive. The CDR3 reads CASSSHRGDTEAFF. CDR3 bases: TGTGCCAGCAGCTCCCACCGGGGGGACACTGAAGCTTTCTTT.